The 23 T cell receptor beta chains below come from one sample, sequenced in a study of blood T cell repertoires in COVID-19. Sequencing was performed with immunoSEQ multiplex PCR; in TCRdb, only in-frame clones are kept and a portion is missing. The sample shows more than 40,000 clones, 70% to 90% of them seen only once. Source material: peripheral blood. The receptors originated from a man aged 45-65 years with active COVID-19.

This clone appeared a single time. The gene calls are TRBV4-3 and TRBJ1-3; maybe TRBD1 (6 bases). The germline V and J ends were trimmed by 0 bases and 0 bases, with 12 bases remaining between them. This CDR3 contains 17 residues. Per the germline V gene, CDR1 is LGHNA and CDR2 is YSLEER. The CDR3 coding sequence is TGCGCCAGCAGCCAAGATCGGGGGGCAAACTCTGGAAACACCATATATTTT. This sequence encodes CASSQDRGANSGNTIYF.

This chain joins TRBV5-1 and TRBJ2-3, with a tentative D call TRBD1 (6 bases). The CDR3 has 13 residues. The germline V gene encodes CDR1 SGHRS and CDR2 YFSETQ. V lost 6 bases and J 3 bases, leaving 11 bases between the germline ends. CDR3 residues: CASKYQGTDTQYF. CDR3 nucleotides: TGCGCCAGCAAATATCAGGGGACAGATACGCAGTATTTT.

The chain combines TRBV25-1 with TRBJ1-2; D uncertain. Germline assignment: CDR1 MGHDK and CDR2 SYGVNS. The V end lost 4 bases, the J end lost 3 bases, and 9 bases lay between the germline ends. This CDR3 region has 13 residues. The CDR3 bases are TGTGCCAGCAGTGGTTCAACGGACTATGGCTACACCTTC. It is translated as CASSGSTDYGYTF.

The chain couples TRBV13 to TRBJ2-1; TRBD2 matches at 11 bases. J lost 5 bases, V lost 5 bases, and 5 bases had no gene match. Germline-derived CDR1 and CDR2 are PRHDT and FYEKMQ (reference sequence). This CDR3 has 15 amino acids. The CDR3 nucleotides read TGTGCCAGCAGCCCCCTAGCGGGGGGACACAATGAGCAGTTCTTC. Protein product: CASSPLAGGHNEQFF.

The chain recombines TRBV20-1 with TRBJ1-3, with a tentative D call TRBD1 (6 bases). The germline V and J ends were trimmed by 3 bases and 12 bases, with 15 bases remaining between them. This CDR3 has 12 residues. Germline V CDR1 and CDR2: DFQATT, SNEGSKA (reference sequence). The CDR3 reads CSASAGAGGIYF. The CDR3 DNA reads TGCAGTGCTAGTGCAGGGGCCGGTGGCATATATTTT.

The chain carries TRBV12-3 or TRBV12-4 and TRBJ1-2, with D hard to call. This CDR3 is 13 amino acids long. Trimming shortened V by 1 base and J by 8 bases, and 11 bases separated the two germline ends. Here the CDR3 reads CASSLDPGMGYTF. CDR3 coding DNA: TGTGCCAGCAGTTTAGACCCGGGGATGGGCTACACCTTC.

The genes are TRBV5-4 and TRBJ2-1; 8 bases map to TRBD2. The germline V gene has CDR1 SGHNT and CDR2 YYREEE (reference sequence). This CDR3 is 15 amino acids long. The ends lost 9 bases at V and 7 bases at J; junction bases unmatched: 15. The CDR3 DNA sequence: TGTGCCATCCCCAGCCCCGGGAGGGCCGGGAATGAGCAGTTCTTC. Its translation: CAIPSPGRAGNEQFF.

The chain is built from TRBV9 and TRBJ2-1; TRBD2 matches at 8 bases. The germline V gene has CDR1 SGDLS and CDR2 YYNGEE. The CDR3 length is 15 residues. The V and J ends lost 0 bases and 9 bases, in that order; junction bases with no gene match: 8. The CDR3 region has the DNA TGTGCCAGCAGCGTAGAAGGACTAGCCTATAGTGAGCAGTTCTTC. This translates into CASSVEGLAYSEQFF.

The CDR3 region is CASRGANPSPLHF. CDR3 nucleotides: TGCGCCAGCAGGGGGGCGAACCCCTCACCCCTCCACTTT. The chain employs TRBV5-1 and TRBJ1-6; maybe TRBD1 (6 bases). Germline lookup yields CDR1 SGHRS and CDR2 YFSETQ. The CDR3 has 13 amino acids. Deletions cut 5 bases from V and 10 bases from J, with 13 bases between. Combining the CDR3 with reference TRBV5-1 and TRBJ1-6 gives the whole variable domain KAGVTQTPRYLIKTRGQQVTLSCSPISGHRSVSWYQQTPGQGLQFLFEYFSETQRNKGNFPGRFSGRQFSNSRSEMNVSTLELGDSALYLCASRGANPSPLHFGNGTRLTVT.

CDR3 region: CASSPISGANVLTF. DNA for the CDR3: TGCGCCAGCAGTCCTATCTCTGGGGCCAACGTCCTGACTTTC. The V gene is TRBV5-1, the J gene TRBJ2-6; D ambiguous. CDR1 is SGHRS and CDR2 is YFSETQ in the germline V gene. Trimming shortened V by 5 bases and J by 0 bases, and 6 bases separated the two germline ends. The length of the CDR3 is 14 residues.

The chain joins TRBV4-1 to TRBJ2-1; D gene unclear. CDR1 and CDR2 from the germline V gene are MGHRA and YSYEKL. The CDR3 is 16 amino acids. Trimming cost V 2 bases and J 2 bases, with 13 bases left between them. The CDR3, as DNA: TGCGCCAGCAGCCAACTTGGCGGTAAGGCCTACAATGAGCAGTTCTTC. As protein: CASSQLGGKAYNEQFF.

The rearrangement joins TRBV5-1 to TRBJ1-2; no firm D call. This CDR3 comprises 17 residues. Germline V gene sequence: CDR1 SGHRS, CDR2 YFSETQ. Trimming took 3 bases from V and 3 from J, leaving 21 bases between them. DNA for the CDR3: TGCGCCAGCAGCTCGCGCGATTGGAGGGCCGGGGACTATGGCTACACCTTC. Its translation is CASSSRDWRAGDYGYTF. Based on the CDR3 plus reference TRBV5-1 and TRBJ1-2, the full variable domain is KAGVTQTPRYLIKTRGQQVTLSCSPISGHRSVSWYQQTPGQGLQFLFEYFSETQRNKGNFPGRFSGRQFSNSRSEMNVSTLELGDSALYLCASSSRDWRAGDYGYTFGSGTRLTVV.

V and J are TRBV11-2 and TRBJ1-1; possible D gene TRBD1, 5 bases. Germline V gene lookup returns CDR1 SGHAT and CDR2 FQNNGV. The V gene lost 1 base and the J gene lost 6 bases, with 15 bases spanning the gap. This CDR3 region has 15 residues. CDR3 bases: TGTGCCAGCAGCTTAGTGACAGTATCTAGGCCTGAAGCTTTCTTT. Translation: CASSLVTVSRPEAFF.

The chain employs TRBV28 and TRBJ2-5; TRBD2 aligns across 9 bases. This CDR3 has 15 residues. Trimming took 1 base from V and 2 from J; bases not matched to a gene: 2. Germline V gene sequence: CDR1 MDHEN, CDR2 SYDVKM. The CDR3 nucleotides read TGTGCCAGCAGTTTATACCTAGCGGGACAAGAGACCCAGTACTTC. This translates into CASSLYLAGQETQYF.

The J gene is TRBJ1-5, the V gene TRBV5-1; perhaps TRBD1 as D (5 bases). The CDR3 has 12 amino acids. The germline V and J ends were trimmed by 0 bases and 9 bases, with 7 bases remaining between them. Germline V gene sequence: CDR1 SGHRS, CDR2 YFSETQ. Written as DNA, the CDR3 is TGCGCCAGCAGCTTGGATAGGGGGCCCCAGCATTTT. Translated, it gives CASSLDRGPQHF.

The rearrangement uses TRBV3-1 (or the pseudogene TRBV3-2) and TRBJ1-6; TRBD1 might be the D (5 bases). Looked up from germline, CDR1 is LGHDT and CDR2 is YNNKEL (reference sequence). Trimming took 1 base from V and 9 from J, leaving 13 bases between them. The CDR3 has 15 amino acids. The CDR3 is CASSQAWGRGSPLHF. CDR3 nucleotides: TGTGCCAGCAGCCAAGCATGGGGTAGGGGTTCACCCCTCCACTTT.

The genes are TRBV28 and TRBJ1-1, with D possibly being TRBD1 (5 bases). The germline V and J ends were trimmed by 3 bases and 7 bases, with 15 bases remaining between them. Germline CDR1 is MDHEN and CDR2 is SYDVKM. CDR3 size: 14 residues. The CDR3 bases are TGTGCCAGCAGTTTCTCCCAGGGTTTTCGTGAAGCTTTCTTT. Translating gives CASSFSQGFREAFF.

The chain recombines TRBV5-1 with TRBJ2-3, with D maybe TRBD2 (5 bases). CDR3 length: 15 residues. The V gene's germline CDR1 is SGHRS and CDR2 YFSETQ. Trimming shortened V by 2 bases and J by 6 bases, and 16 bases separated the two germline ends. The CDR3 is CASSLTSTIGDTQYF. The CDR3 region has the DNA TGCGCCAGCAGCTTAACTAGTACCATTGGGGATACGCAGTATTTT.

J is TRBJ1-1 and V is TRBV25-1, with 7 bases matching TRBD1. CDR3 length: 16 amino acids. After removal of 2 bases from V and 1 base from J, the junction contained 7 bases not matched to a gene. Germline V gene lookup returns CDR1 MGHDK and CDR2 SYGVNS. CDR3 nucleotides: TGTGCCAGCAGTGAACCCCGACAGGGCGAGAACACTGAAGCTTTCTTT. It codes for CASSEPRQGENTEAFF.

The chain joins TRBV12-5 to TRBJ2-4; 7 bases fit TRBD1. Trimming cost V 3 bases and J 1 base; bases outside gene matches: 3. Germline CDR1 is LGHNT and CDR2 is FRNRAP. This CDR3 is 15 amino acids long. The CDR3 protein is CASGFSRGAKNIQYF. CDR3 nucleotides: TGTGCTAGTGGTTTCTCCAGGGGGGCCAAAAACATTCAGTACTTC.

The chain employs TRBV5-4 and TRBJ1-4; perhaps TRBD1 as D (5 bases). Germline CDR1 reads SGHNT; CDR2 reads YYREEE (reference sequence). The germline V and J ends were trimmed by 2 bases and 7 bases, with 6 bases remaining between them. This CDR3 has 12 residues. CDR3 region: CASSLRGEKLFF. The CDR3 DNA is TGTGCCAGCAGCTTAAGGGGTGAAAAACTGTTTTTT.

This chain links TRBV29-1 with TRBJ2-1; D remains unclear. The V end lost 4 bases, the J end lost 3 bases, and 7 bases lay between the germline ends. In germline, CDR1 is SQVTM, CDR2 ANQGSEA. CDR3 length: 12 residues. The CDR3 DNA follows: TGCAGCGTTGGCCGAGTCTACAATGAGCAGTTCTTC. Translating gives CSVGRVYNEQFF.

V is TRBV18 and J is TRBJ1-5; possible D gene TRBD1, 6 bases. The CDR3 runs to 15 residues. The germline CDR1 and CDR2 sequences are KGHSH and LQKENI. V was pared by 3 bases and J by 4 bases, with 13 bases between. The CDR3 protein is CASSPSGQLNQPQHF. In DNA form, the CDR3 reads TGTGCCAGCTCACCTTCAGGACAGCTTAATCAGCCCCAGCATTTT.